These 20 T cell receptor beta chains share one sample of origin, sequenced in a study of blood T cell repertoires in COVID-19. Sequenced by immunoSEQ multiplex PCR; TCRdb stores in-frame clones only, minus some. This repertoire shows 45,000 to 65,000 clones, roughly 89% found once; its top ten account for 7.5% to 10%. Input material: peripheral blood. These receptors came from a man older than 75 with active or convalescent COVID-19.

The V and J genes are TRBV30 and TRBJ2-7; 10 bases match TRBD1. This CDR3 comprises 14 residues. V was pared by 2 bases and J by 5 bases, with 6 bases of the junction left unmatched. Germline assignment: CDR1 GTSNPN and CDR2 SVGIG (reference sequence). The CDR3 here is CAWSLRDRGHEQYF. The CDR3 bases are TGTGCCTGGAGTCTCCGGGACAGGGGCCACGAGCAGTACTTC.

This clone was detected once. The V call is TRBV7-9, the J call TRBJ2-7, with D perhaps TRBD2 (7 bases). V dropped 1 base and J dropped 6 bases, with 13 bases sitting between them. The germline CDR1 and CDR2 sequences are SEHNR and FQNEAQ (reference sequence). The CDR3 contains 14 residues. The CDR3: CASSLGYREGEQYF. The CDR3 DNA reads TGTGCCAGCAGCTTAGGATACAGGGAGGGCGAGCAGTACTTC.

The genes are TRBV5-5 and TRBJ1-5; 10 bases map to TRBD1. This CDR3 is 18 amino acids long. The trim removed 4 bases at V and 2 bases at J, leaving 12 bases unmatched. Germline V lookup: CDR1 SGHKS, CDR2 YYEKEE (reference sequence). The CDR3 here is CASSGTGAYIAGNQPQHF. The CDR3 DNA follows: TGTGCCAGCAGCGGGACAGGGGCATATATCGCGGGCAATCAGCCCCAGCATTTT.

CDR3 protein: CAISDDRGREKLFF. Here the CDR3 DNA reads TGTGCCATCAGTGATGACAGGGGGCGTGAAAAACTGTTTTTT. The chain uses TRBV10-3 and TRBJ1-4, with TRBD1 matching 10 bases. CDR1 is ENHRY and CDR2 is SYGVKD in the germline V gene. V lost 3 bases to trimming and J lost 7 bases; unmatched junction nucleotides: 2. The CDR3 has 14 amino acids.

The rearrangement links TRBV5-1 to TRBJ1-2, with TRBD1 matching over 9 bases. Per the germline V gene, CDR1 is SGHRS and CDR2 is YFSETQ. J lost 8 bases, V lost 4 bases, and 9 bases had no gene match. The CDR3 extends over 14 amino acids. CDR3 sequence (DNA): TGCGCCAGCAGCGCGGGGACAGGGATGAGAGGCTACACCTTC. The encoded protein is CASSAGTGMRGYTF.

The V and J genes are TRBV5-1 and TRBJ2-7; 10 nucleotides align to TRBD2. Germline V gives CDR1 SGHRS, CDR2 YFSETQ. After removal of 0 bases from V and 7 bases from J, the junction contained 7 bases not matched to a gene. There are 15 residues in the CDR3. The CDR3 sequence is CASSLDLAGVGEQYF. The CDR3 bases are TGCGCCAGCAGCTTGGATCTAGCGGGAGTGGGAGAGCAGTACTTC.

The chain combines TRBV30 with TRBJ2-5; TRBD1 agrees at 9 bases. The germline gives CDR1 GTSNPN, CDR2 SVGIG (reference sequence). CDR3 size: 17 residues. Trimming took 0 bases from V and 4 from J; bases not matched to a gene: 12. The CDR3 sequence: CAWSVRFSKDRGETQYF. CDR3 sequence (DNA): TGTGCCTGGAGTGTACGCTTTTCAAAGGACAGGGGAGAGACCCAGTACTTC.

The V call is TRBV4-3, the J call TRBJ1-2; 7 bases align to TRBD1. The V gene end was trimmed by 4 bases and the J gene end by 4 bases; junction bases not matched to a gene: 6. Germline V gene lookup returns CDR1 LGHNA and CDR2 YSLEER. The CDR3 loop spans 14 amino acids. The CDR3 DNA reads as TGCGCCAGCAGCCGAACAGGGGAGAGCTATGGCTACACCTTC. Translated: CASSRTGESYGYTF.

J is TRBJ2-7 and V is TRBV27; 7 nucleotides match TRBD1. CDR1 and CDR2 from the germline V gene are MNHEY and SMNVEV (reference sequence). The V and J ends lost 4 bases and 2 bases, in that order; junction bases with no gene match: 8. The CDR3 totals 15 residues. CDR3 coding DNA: TGTGCCAGCAGTTCGCAAAAGACAGGGACCTACGAGCAGTACTTC. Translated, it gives CASSSQKTGTYEQYF.

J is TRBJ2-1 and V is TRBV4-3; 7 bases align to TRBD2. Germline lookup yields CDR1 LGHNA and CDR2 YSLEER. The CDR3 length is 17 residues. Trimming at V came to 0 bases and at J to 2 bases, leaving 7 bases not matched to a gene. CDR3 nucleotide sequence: TGCGCCAGCAGCCAAGATTGGTCACTAGCGCCCTACAATGAGCAGTTCTTC. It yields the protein CASSQDWSLAPYNEQFF.

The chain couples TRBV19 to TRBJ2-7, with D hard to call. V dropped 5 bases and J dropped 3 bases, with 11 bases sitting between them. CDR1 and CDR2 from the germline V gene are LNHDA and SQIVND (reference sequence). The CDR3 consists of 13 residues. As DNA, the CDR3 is TGTGCCAGTAGTCGAAACAGAGACTACGAGCAGTACTTC. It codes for CASSRNRDYEQYF.

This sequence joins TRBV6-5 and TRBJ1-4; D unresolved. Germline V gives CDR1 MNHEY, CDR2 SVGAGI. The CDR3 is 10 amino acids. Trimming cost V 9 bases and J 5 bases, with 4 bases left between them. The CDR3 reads CARSNEKLFF. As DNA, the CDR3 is TGTGCCAGGTCAAATGAAAAACTGTTTTTT.

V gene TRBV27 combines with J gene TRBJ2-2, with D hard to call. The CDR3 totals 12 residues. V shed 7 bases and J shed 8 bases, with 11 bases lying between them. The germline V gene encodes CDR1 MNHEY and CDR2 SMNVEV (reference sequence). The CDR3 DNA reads TGTGCCAGCAAAACTCCGGTAGGGGAGCTGTTTTTT. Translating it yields CASKTPVGELFF.

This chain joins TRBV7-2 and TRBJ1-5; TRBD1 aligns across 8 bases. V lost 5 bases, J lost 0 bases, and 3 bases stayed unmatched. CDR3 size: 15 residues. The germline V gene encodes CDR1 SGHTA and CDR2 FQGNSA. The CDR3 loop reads CASSRDRFSNQPQHF. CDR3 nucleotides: TGTGCCAGCAGCCGGGACAGGTTTAGCAATCAGCCCCAGCATTTT.

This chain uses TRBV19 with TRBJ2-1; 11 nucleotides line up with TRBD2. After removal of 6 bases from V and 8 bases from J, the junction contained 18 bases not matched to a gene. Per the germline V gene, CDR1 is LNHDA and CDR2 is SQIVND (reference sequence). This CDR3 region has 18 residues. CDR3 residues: CASSRRTSGSHSVDEQFF. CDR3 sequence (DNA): TGTGCCAGTAGCCGCAGGACTAGCGGGTCCCATTCGGTGGATGAGCAGTTCTTC. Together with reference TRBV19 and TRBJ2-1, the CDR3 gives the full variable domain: DGGITQSPKYLFRKEGQNVTLSCEQNLNHDAMYWYRQDPGQGLRLIYYSQIVNDFQKGDIAEGYSVSREKKESFPLTVTSAQKNPTAFYLCASSRRTSGSHSVDEQFFGPGTRLTVL.

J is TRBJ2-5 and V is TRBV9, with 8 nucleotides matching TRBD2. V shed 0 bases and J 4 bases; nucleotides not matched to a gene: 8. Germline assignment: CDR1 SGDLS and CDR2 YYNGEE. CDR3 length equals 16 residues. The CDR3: CASSVGVSGMSETQYF. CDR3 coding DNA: TGTGCCAGCAGCGTAGGAGTTAGCGGGATGTCAGAGACCCAGTACTTC.

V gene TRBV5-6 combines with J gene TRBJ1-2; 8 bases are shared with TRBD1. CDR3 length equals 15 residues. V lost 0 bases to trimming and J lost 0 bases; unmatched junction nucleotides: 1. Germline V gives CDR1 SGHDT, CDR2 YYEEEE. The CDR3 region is CASSLADRANYGYTF. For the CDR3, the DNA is TGTGCCAGCAGCTTGGCGGACAGGGCTAACTATGGCTACACCTTC.

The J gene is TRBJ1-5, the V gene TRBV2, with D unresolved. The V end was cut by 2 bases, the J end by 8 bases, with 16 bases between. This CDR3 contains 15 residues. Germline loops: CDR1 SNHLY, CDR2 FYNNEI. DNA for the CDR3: TGTGCCAGCAGTGAAAATTACGGAGGGATCGAGCCCCAGCATTTT. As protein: CASSENYGGIEPQHF. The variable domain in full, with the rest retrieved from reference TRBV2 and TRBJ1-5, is EPEVTQTPSHQVTQMGQEVILRCVPISNHLYFYWYRQILGQKVEFLVSFYNNEISEKSEIFDDQFSVERPDGSNFTLKIRSTKLEDSAMYFCASSENYGGIEPQHFGDGTRLSIL.

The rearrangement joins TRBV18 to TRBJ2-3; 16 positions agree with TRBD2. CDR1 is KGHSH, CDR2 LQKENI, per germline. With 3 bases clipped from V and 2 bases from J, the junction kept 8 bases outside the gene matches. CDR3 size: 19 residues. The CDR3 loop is CASSPGLAGGTFNTDTQYF. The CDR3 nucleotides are TGTGCCAGCTCACCGGGACTAGCGGGGGGGACATTCAACACAGATACGCAGTATTTT.

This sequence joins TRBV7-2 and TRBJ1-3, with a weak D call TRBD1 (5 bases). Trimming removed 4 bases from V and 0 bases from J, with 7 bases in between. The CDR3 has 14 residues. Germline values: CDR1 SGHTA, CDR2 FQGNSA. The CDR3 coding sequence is TGTGCCAGCAGCTCGACAGCCTCTGGAAACACCATATATTTT. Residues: CASSSTASGNTIYF.